One sample yielded the 16 T cell receptor beta chains listed below, sequenced in a study of pediatric ulcerative colitis. Measured with immunoSEQ multiplex PCR; TCRdb has only the in-frame clones, and not every one. The sample has about 36,000 clones; roughly 83% are singletons. Sequencing was carried out using blood. The receptor set was obtained from a girl aged 10-17 years with moderate ulcerative colitis.

This chain joins TRBV9 and TRBJ1-3; D is undetermined. This CDR3 has 14 residues. V shed 0 bases and J shed 1 base, with 5 bases lying between them. Germline CDR1 and CDR2: SGDLS and YYNGEE. The CDR3 here is CASSVEGSGNTIYF. DNA of the CDR3: TGTGCCAGCAGCGTAGAAGGATCTGGAAACACCATATATTTT.

This clone was recorded a few times. The V and J genes are TRBV5-4 and TRBJ1-1, with unresolved D. Trimming pared 0 bases from V and 7 bases from J, leaving 10 bases between. The CDR3 covers 13 residues. Germline V gene lookup returns CDR1 SGHNT and CDR2 YYREEE (reference sequence). CDR3 sequence: CASSLDRVSEAFF. Here the CDR3 DNA reads TGTGCCAGCAGCTTGGACAGAGTGAGTGAAGCTTTCTTT.

The chain carries TRBV7-9 and TRBJ2-7, with D possibly called TRBD1 or TRBD2 (5 bases each). The CDR3 runs 18 residues. Looked up from germline, CDR1 is SEHNR and CDR2 is FQNEAQ (reference sequence). V lost 4 bases and J 3 bases, leaving 25 bases between the germline ends. The CDR3 region has the DNA TGTGCCAGCAGCTCTTCCACCCTAGAGGGCACAGGAGACTACGAGCAGTACTTC. Protein: CASSSSTLEGTGDYEQYF.

The chain couples TRBV29-1 to TRBJ2-1; D gene uncertain. The germline CDR1 and CDR2 sequences are SQVTM and ANQGSEA. The length of the CDR3 is 13 residues. V was clipped by 4 bases and J by 4 bases, with 11 bases between them. CDR3 loop: CSVVPTGYNEQFF. The CDR3 coding sequence is TGCAGCGTTGTTCCCACCGGTTACAATGAGCAGTTCTTC.

This clone was seen just once. The J gene is TRBJ2-7, the V gene TRBV7-9, with D tentatively TRBD1 (6 bases). Germline-derived CDR1 and CDR2 are SEHNR and FQNEAQ (reference sequence). The CDR3 is 13 amino acids. V was shortened by 2 bases and J by 3 bases, with 8 bases between the two germline ends. The CDR3 sequence: CASSLKGVYEQYF. DNA for the CDR3: TGTGCCAGCAGCTTAAAGGGGGTCTACGAGCAGTACTTC.

This clone showed up just a few times. CDR3 region: CASSLVPGSSTGELFF. Here the CDR3 DNA reads TGCGCCAGCAGCTTGGTACCCGGGAGCTCCACCGGGGAGCTGTTTTTT. The chain employs TRBV5-1 and TRBJ2-2; D is possibly TRBD2 (6 bases). V was trimmed by 0 bases and J by 4 bases, leaving 13 bases between them. Germline CDR1 reads SGHRS; CDR2 reads YFSETQ. The CDR3 consists of 16 residues.

This clone was observed once. This sequence joins TRBV27 and TRBJ2-7; D is possibly TRBD1 (6 bases). Germline CDR1 reads MNHEY; CDR2 reads SMNVEV (reference sequence). V lost 5 bases, J lost 4 bases, and 18 bases lay in between. The CDR3 extends over 15 amino acids. In DNA, the CDR3 is TGTGCCAGCAGTCCTACAGGGAGTCGGACGTACGAGCAGTACTTC. This codes for CASSPTGSRTYEQYF.

The chain couples TRBV5-1 to TRBJ2-2; 15 bases match TRBD2. Germline-derived CDR1 and CDR2 are SGHRS and YFSETQ. V shed 4 bases and J 2 bases; nucleotides not matched to a gene: 12. This CDR3 comprises 20 residues. Written as DNA, the CDR3 is TGCGCCAGCAGCGGGGGACTCCGGACTAGCGGGAGGGCCAACACCGGGGAGCTGTTTTTT. This translates into CASSGGLRTSGRANTGELFF.

DNA of the CDR3: TGTGCCAGCAGCTTATCCGCGGGGACTGAAGCTTTCTTT. Its translation: CASSLSAGTEAFF. The rearrangement uses TRBV11-3 and TRBJ1-1; D not certain. Between the trimmed V and J ends, which lost 2 bases and 5 bases, there was a span of 9 bases. The CDR3 has 13 residues. Germline V gives CDR1 SGHNT, CDR2 YENEEA.

This sequence joins TRBV27 and TRBJ2-1, with 7 bases identical to TRBD2. The CDR3 totals 16 residues. The V segment lost 5 bases and the J segment 1 base; nucleotides outside the gene matches: 8. Germline-derived CDR1 and CDR2 are MNHEY and SMNVEV (reference sequence). Written as DNA, the CDR3 is TGTGCCAGCAGTCAACGGGGCGGGAGTTCCTACAATGAGCAGTTCTTC. Amino acid sequence: CASSQRGGSSYNEQFF.

This chain uses TRBV6-4 with TRBJ2-3; no reliable D call. Trimming stripped 5 bases from V and 2 bases from J, with 11 bases between. CDR1 is MRHNA and CDR2 is SNTAGT in the germline V gene. This CDR3 is 14 amino acids long. The CDR3 here is CASSQELHTDTQYF. In nucleotides, the CDR3 is TGTGCCAGCAGTCAGGAGCTTCACACAGATACGCAGTATTTT.

The chain employs TRBV25-1 and TRBJ2-7, with 12 bases that match TRBD2. The CDR3 covers 15 residues. Unmatched junction bases numbered 3, after V lost 1 base and J lost 5 bases. Germline V lookup: CDR1 MGHDK, CDR2 SYGVNS. The CDR3 reads CASSEFGLAGNEQYF. The DNA of the CDR3 is TGTGCCAGCAGTGAATTTGGACTAGCGGGAAACGAGCAGTACTTC.

This chain uses TRBV19 with TRBJ1-5, with a tentative D call TRBD1 (5 bases). Germline loops: CDR1 LNHDA, CDR2 SQIVND (reference sequence). Trimming removed 0 bases at V and 9 bases at J, with 18 bases between. The CDR3 runs to 16 residues. CDR3 loop: CASSIDLGQARMPQHF. The CDR3 nucleotides read TGTGCCAGTAGTATAGATCTCGGACAAGCCAGGATGCCCCAGCATTTT. The whole variable domain, filled in from reference TRBV19 and TRBJ1-5, reads DGGITQSPKYLFRKEGQNVTLSCEQNLNHDAMYWYRQDPGQGLRLIYYSQIVNDFQKGDIAEGYSVSREKKESFPLTVTSAQKNPTAFYLCASSIDLGQARMPQHFGDGTRLSIL.

Here the CDR3 DNA reads TGTGCCAGTAGTATTGCAGTTGCAACTAATGAAAAACTGTTTTTT. Protein product: CASSIAVATNEKLFF. This chain joins TRBV19 and TRBJ1-4, with D unresolved. This CDR3 has 15 residues. Germline V gene lookup returns CDR1 LNHDA and CDR2 SQIVND (reference sequence). V was cut by 3 bases and J by 0 bases, with 8 bases left in between.

The chain couples TRBV12-5 to TRBJ1-4; D may be TRBD1 (6 bases). The ends were cut back, 1 base at V and 8 bases at J, with 35 bases in the middle. Germline CDR1 is LGHNT and CDR2 is FRNRAP. The CDR3 is made up of 22 amino acids. The CDR3 nucleotides read TGTGCTAGTGGTTTGGCCGGATCCAAACAGGGTGACCTTAATCGGGAATACGAAAAACTGTTTTTT. It codes for CASGLAGSKQGDLNREYEKLFF.

The chain joins TRBV4-1 to TRBJ1-1, with D possibly being TRBD1 (5 bases). This CDR3 has 17 amino acids. V shed 2 bases and J shed 0 bases, with 16 bases lying between them. From germline, CDR1 is MGHRA and CDR2 YSYEKL. The CDR3 here is CASSQSYAGAMNTEAFF. In DNA form, the CDR3 reads TGCGCCAGCAGCCAAAGTTATGCCGGGGCCATGAACACTGAAGCTTTCTTT.